This T cell receptor beta chain appears in the sequencing data of a study of CD8 T cells in Susac syndrome. After extraction with the RNeasy kit, about 0.5 to 1 ug of the RNA was reverse transcribed using random hexamers. TCR beta CDR3 was amplified by immunoSEQ multiplex PCR. This amplification extended across 54 Vbeta and 13 Jbeta segments. TCRdb re-analysed the immunoSEQ multiplex PCR reads in MiXCR, keeping a single row per CDR3 protein. Of about 80,000 distinct CDR3 sequences detected, 91% appear once; the ten largest clones hold about 0.52%. The authors sequenced TCR beta from blood CD8+ and CD4+ T cells. The patients who served as multiple sclerosis controls were treatment-naive and had stable or active relapsing-remitting disease that fulfilled the revised McDonald criteria. TEMRA cells were enriched by FACS, and CD4+ and CD8+ T cells were negatively isolated. CDR1 is SNHLY, CDR2 FYNNEI, per germline. CDR3 length: 16 amino acids. V trimming: 2 bases; J trimming: 1 base; junction bases outside the gene matches: 7.

The origin of this receptor is a human donor with multiple sclerosis. Material: CD8+ T cells from PBMCs. J is TRBJ1-1 and V is TRBV2; 7 bases fit TRBD1. The CDR3 sequence is CASSESWGTENTEAFF. The CDR3 DNA reads TGTGCCAGCAGTGAATCGTGGGGGACAGAGAACACTGAAGCTTTCTTT.